This TCR beta chain was documented in a study of blood T cell repertoires in COVID-19. Study overall: T cells, B-cell-depleted T cells, or PBMCs provided the cDNA or gDNA that served as material.

Patients at the Seattle site were enrolled during active infection and followed longitudinally. This CDR3 is 15 amino acids long. V was clipped by 4 bases and J by 5 bases; unmatched bases: 5. Germline-derived CDR1 and CDR2 are SGHVS and FQNEAQ. Authors' data handling: The assay estimated nucleated cells by amplifying reference gene primers. The assay was immunoSEQ multiplex PCR, and TCRdb's table has in-frame clones only and misses some. The DNA was the basis for D and trimming; V, J and clone size are from that table. The sample yields 200,000 to 300,000 clones, around 87% seen once. The rearrangement links TRBV7-8 to TRBJ1-6, with 7 nucleotides matching TRBD1. The TCR was taken from a woman between 55 and 75 years old with COVID-19, enrolled during active disease. The sequenced sample was peripheral blood. The CDR3 loop reads CASSSVGTDNSPLHF. DNA for the CDR3: TGTGCCAGCAGCTCTGTCGGGACAGATAATTCACCCCTCCACTTT.